This T cell receptor (beta chain) was recorded in a study of cytomegalovirus exposure and HLA in healthy donors. Unmatched junction bases numbered 7, after V lost 5 bases and J lost 7 bases. The CDR3 length is 15 residues. Germline V gene lookup returns CDR1 SEHNR and CDR2 FQNEAQ (reference sequence). Whereas donors were nominally healthy upon sampling, unrecorded immune exposures were probable. With 60 Vbeta and 13 Jbeta primers, the PCR was carried out. Libraries were prepared by immunoSEQ multiplex PCR; TCRdb keeps only in-frame clonotypes and omits some of them. The sample includes about 100,000 clones, 65% to 90% of them seen just once.

Material for sequencing was PBMCs. This rearrangement joins TRBV7-9 to TRBJ1-5; 11 bases map to TRBD1. This receptor was obtained from an older woman in good health and CMV-seropositive. CDR3 residues: CASSPGTGGSQPQHF. CDR3 DNA: TGTGCCAGCAGCCCGGGGACAGGGGGATCGCAGCCCCAGCATTTT.